These 10 T cell receptor beta chains were all obtained from the same sample, sequenced in a study of low-dose radiotherapy and immunotherapy resistance in tumors. TCR amplification used about 18 PCR cycles, a constant-region primer and a V-primer adapter. TCRdb processed the reads anew with MiXCR; each CDR3 protein has one entry. The top ten clones hold roughly 6.2% of a sample with tens of thousands of distinct CDR3 sequences, approximately 10% of them seen once. Specified time point: before trial treatment. Sample: PBMCs, taken before treatment. These receptors all come from a female donor with ovarian cancer.

This clonotype was picked up many times. V usage is TRBV10-3 and J usage is TRBJ2-1; weak D call: TRBD2 (5 bases). Trimming shortened V by 5 bases and J by 7 bases, and 18 bases separated the two germline ends. The CDR3 has 15 residues. Germline CDR1 and CDR2: ENHRY and SYGVKD. The CDR3 loop is CAISPTTRILNEQFF. CDR3 sequence (DNA): TGTGCCATCAGTCCGACTACCCGCATTTTGAATGAGCAGTTCTTC.

By share, this clonotype ranks as medium-sized. The chain links TRBV28 to TRBJ2-7, with 7 positions matching TRBD1. V was clipped by 6 bases and J by 5 bases; unmatched bases: 13. Germline CDR1 MDHEN, CDR2 SYDVKM. The CDR3 contains 15 residues. CDR3 protein: CASSHASEGGHEQYF. CDR3 nucleotides: TGTGCCAGCAGCCACGCCTCTGAAGGGGGCCACGAGCAGTACTTC.

This clonotype came up many times. The chain carries TRBV28 and TRBJ1-1; D is unclear. Germline CDR1 and CDR2: MDHEN and SYDVKM. The ends were cut back, 3 bases at V and 0 bases at J, with 8 bases in the middle. This CDR3 has 14 residues. The chain's CDR3 is CASSLPPMNTEAFF. The DNA of the CDR3 is TGTGCCAGCAGTTTGCCCCCCATGAACACTGAAGCTTTCTTT.

This clonotype was counted at least ten times. The chain employs TRBV29-1 and TRBJ2-7; 8 nucleotides line up with TRBD2. V shed 4 bases, J shed 6 bases, and the junction held 8 bases outside the gene matches. From germline, CDR1 is SQVTM and CDR2 ANQGSEA. This CDR3 contains 13 residues. The chain's CDR3 is CSVGSGRRGEQYF. CDR3 nucleotide sequence: TGCAGCGTTGGAAGCGGGAGACGGGGCGAGCAGTACTTC.

This clonotype was recorded at least ten times. V and J are TRBV3-1 and TRBJ1-5, with 9 bases identical to TRBD1. In germline, CDR1 is LGHDT, CDR2 YNNKEL (reference sequence). V lost 4 bases to trimming and J lost 7 bases; unmatched junction nucleotides: 5. The CDR3 loop spans 14 amino acids. CDR3 residues: CASSRTGDGQPQHF. The CDR3 coding sequence is TGTGCCAGCAGCCGGACAGGGGATGGGCAGCCCCAGCATTTT.

At least ten counts were recorded for this clonotype. This chain joins TRBV30 and TRBJ1-1, with D perhaps matching TRBD1 (6 bases). The length of the CDR3 is 13 residues. CDR1 is GTSNPN, CDR2 SVGIG, per germline (reference sequence). V was clipped by 3 bases and J by 2 bases, with 10 bases between them. CDR3 loop: CAWSGTLNTEAFF. The DNA for the CDR3 is TGTGCCTGGAGCGGGACACTCAACACTGAAGCTTTCTTT.

There are many counts of this clonotype. The chain carries TRBV7-9 and TRBJ1-3, with D possibly TRBD1 on 6 matching bases. Germline CDR1 reads SEHNR; CDR2 reads FQNEAQ (reference sequence). V lost 4 bases, J lost 2 bases, and 12 bases lay in between. The CDR3 spans 15 residues. The CDR3 is CASSYTGTAGNTIYF. CDR3 DNA sequence: TGTGCCAGCAGCTATACAGGGACTGCTGGAAACACCATATATTTT.

The sample holds a few counts of this clonotype. V and J are TRBV12-3 or TRBV12-4 and TRBJ1-1; 7 bases map to TRBD1. V was pared by 7 bases and J by 2 bases, with 10 bases of the junction left unmatched. This CDR3 spans 15 amino acids. Here the CDR3 reads CASTSGGGRNTEAFF. The CDR3 DNA reads as TGTGCCAGCACCTCAGGGGGGGGGAGAAACACTGAAGCTTTCTTT.

The table lists this clonotype with many counts. The chain carries TRBV9 and TRBJ2-7; no definite D call. Trimming left V 0 bases short and J 0 bases short, with 7 bases between. The germline gives CDR1 SGDLS, CDR2 YYNGEE. CDR3 size: 14 residues. CDR3 nucleotides: TGTGCCAGCAGCGTAGGCTCCCTCTCCTACGAGCAGTACTTC. Translation: CASSVGSLSYEQYF.

This clonotype was recorded many times. The chain employs TRBV12-3 or TRBV12-4 and TRBJ1-2, with 8 bases aligning to TRBD1. This CDR3 is 13 amino acids long. V was clipped by 6 bases and J by 8 bases; unmatched bases: 8. The CDR3 sequence: CASRHGQGEGYTF. CDR3 sequence (DNA): TGTGCCAGCAGGCACGGACAGGGCGAGGGCTACACCTTC.